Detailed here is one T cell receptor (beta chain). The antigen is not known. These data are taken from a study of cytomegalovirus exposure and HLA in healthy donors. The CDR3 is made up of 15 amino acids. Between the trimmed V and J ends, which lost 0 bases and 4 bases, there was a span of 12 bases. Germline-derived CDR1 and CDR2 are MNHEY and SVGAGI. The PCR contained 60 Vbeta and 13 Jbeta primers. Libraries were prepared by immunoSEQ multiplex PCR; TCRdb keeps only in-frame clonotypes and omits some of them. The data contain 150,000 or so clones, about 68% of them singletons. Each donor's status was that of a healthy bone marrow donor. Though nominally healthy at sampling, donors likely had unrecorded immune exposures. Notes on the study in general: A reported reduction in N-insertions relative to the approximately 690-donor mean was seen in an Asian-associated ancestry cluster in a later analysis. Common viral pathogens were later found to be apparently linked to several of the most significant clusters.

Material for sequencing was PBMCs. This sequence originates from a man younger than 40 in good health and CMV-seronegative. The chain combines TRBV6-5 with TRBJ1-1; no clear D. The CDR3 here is CASSYSWVEGTEAFF. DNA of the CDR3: TGTGCCAGCAGTTACTCGTGGGTGGAGGGCACTGAAGCTTTCTTT.